This T cell receptor beta chain was sequenced for a study of blood T cell repertoires in COVID-19. At the level of the study: The United States, Italy and Spain provided the acute and convalescent COVID-19 samples.

Participants reported their clinical history, and cohort assignment relied on those reports. Per the authors' pipeline: Researchers report that nucleated cell counts were estimated from reference gene primer amplification. Only in-frame clones appear in the TCRdb table, and some are missing; sequencing was by immunoSEQ multiplex PCR. The D gene and trimming were derived from the DNA, and the V and J assignments and clone size from that table. The top ten hold 0.6% of the sample, which has approximately 440,000 clones, about nine tenths seen once. V lost 4 bases, J lost 0 bases, and 8 bases lay in between. The germline CDR1 and CDR2 sequences are SGHRS and YFSETQ. The CDR3 has 15 amino acids.

The chain combines TRBV5-1 with TRBJ2-6; the D gene is possibly TRBD1 (5 bases). This sequence originates from a man in his late teens or twenties who had recovered from COVID-19. Sequencing used PBMCs or T cells enriched from blood (not recorded which). The CDR3 loop reads CASSPDNSGANVLTF. For the CDR3, the DNA is TGCGCCAGCAGCCCGGACAACTCTGGGGCCAACGTCCTGACTTTC.